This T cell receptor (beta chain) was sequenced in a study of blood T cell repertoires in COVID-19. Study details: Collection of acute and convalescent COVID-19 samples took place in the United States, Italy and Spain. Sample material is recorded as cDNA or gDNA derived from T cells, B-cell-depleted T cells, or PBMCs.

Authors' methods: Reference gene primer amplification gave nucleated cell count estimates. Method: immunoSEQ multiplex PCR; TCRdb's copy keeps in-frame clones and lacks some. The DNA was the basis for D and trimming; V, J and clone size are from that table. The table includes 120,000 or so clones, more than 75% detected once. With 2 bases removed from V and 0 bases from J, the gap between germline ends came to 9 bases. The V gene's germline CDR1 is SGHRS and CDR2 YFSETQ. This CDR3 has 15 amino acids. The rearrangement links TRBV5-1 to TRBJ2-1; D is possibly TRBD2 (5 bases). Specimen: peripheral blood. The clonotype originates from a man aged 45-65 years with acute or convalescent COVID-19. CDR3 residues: CASSLDGNSYNEQFF. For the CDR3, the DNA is TGCGCCAGCAGCTTAGACGGGAACTCCTACAATGAGCAGTTCTTC.